The TCR beta chain under discussion was sequenced for a study of blood T cell repertoires in COVID-19. Background on the study: Spain, Italy and the United States supplied samples that represented acute and convalescent COVID-19. Sources were T cells, B-cell-depleted T cells, or PBMCs; the material itself was cDNA or gDNA.

Authors' analysis steps: Scientists estimated how many nucleated cells there were by amplifying reference gene primers. Produced via immunoSEQ multiplex PCR; TCRdb's table is partial and in-frame only. From that table come the V and J calls and clone size; the DNA was used to work out D and trimming. There are under 250,000 clones in the sample; roughly four fifths occur only once, and approximately 8% lies in the top ten. The CDR3 runs to 14 residues. Germline V lookup: CDR1 MDHEN, CDR2 SYDVKM. The ends were cut back, 3 bases at V and 4 bases at J, with 10 bases in the middle. This chain joins TRBV28 and TRBJ1-5; D gene unclear. This sequence originates from a woman between 50 and 59 years old with active or convalescent COVID-19. Sequencing used peripheral blood. The CDR3 spells CASSFLGGNQPQHF. The CDR3 nucleotides read TGTGCCAGCAGTTTTTTGGGCGGGAATCAGCCCCAGCATTTT. Using reference TRBV28 and TRBJ1-5 for the parts outside the CDR3, the full variable domain is DVKVTQSSRYLVKRTGEKVFLECVQDMDHENMFWYRQDPGLGLRLIYFSYDVKMKEKGDIPEGYSVSREKKERFSLILESASTNQTSMYLCASSFLGGNQPQHFGDGTRLSIL.